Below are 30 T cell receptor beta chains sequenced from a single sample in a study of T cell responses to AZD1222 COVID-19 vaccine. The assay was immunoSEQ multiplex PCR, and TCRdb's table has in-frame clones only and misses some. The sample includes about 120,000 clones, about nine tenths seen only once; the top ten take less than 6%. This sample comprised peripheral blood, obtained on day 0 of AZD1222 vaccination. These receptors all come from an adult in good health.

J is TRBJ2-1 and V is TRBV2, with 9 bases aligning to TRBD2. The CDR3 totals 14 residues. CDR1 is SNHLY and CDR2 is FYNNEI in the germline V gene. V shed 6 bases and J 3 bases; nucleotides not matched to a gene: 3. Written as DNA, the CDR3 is TGTGCCAGCAGAGCTAGCGGGGTCTACAATGAGCAGTTCTTC. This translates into CASRASGVYNEQFF.

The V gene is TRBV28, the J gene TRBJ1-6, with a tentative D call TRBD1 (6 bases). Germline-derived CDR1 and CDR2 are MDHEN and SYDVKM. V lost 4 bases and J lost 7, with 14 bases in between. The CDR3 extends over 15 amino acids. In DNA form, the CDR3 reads TGTGCCAGCAGTTCCCCAGACAGGAAAAATTCACCCCTCCACTTT. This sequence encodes CASSSPDRKNSPLHF.

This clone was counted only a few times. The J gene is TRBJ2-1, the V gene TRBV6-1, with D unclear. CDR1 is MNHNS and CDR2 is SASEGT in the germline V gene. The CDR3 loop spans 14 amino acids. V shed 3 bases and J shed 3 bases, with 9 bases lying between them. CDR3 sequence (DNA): TGTGCCAGCAGTGACCGTGGGGACTACAATGAGCAGTTCTTC. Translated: CASSDRGDYNEQFF.

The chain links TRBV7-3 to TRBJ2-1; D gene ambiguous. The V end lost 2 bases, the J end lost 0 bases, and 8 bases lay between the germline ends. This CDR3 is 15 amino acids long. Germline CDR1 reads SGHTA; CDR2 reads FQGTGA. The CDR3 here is CASSLFVGSYNEQFF. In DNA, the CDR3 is TGTGCCAGCAGCTTATTCGTGGGCTCCTACAATGAGCAGTTCTTC.

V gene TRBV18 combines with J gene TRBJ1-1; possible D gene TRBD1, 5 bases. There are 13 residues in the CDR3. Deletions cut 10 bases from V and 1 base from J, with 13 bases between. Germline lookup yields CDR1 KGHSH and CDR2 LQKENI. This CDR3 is CATGHGENTEAFF. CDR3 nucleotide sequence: TGTGCCACCGGACACGGGGAGAACACTGAAGCTTTCTTT.

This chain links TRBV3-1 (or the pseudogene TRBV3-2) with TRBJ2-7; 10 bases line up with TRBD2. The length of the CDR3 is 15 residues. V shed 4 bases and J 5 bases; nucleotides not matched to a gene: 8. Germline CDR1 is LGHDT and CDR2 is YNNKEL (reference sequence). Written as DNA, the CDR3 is TGTGCCAGCAGCCGGAGCGGGGGGGCCTTAAACGAGCAGTACTTC. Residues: CASSRSGGALNEQYF.

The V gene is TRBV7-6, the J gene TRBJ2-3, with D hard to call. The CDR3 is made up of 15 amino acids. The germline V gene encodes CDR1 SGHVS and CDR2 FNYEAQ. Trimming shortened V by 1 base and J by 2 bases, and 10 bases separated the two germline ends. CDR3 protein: CASSLERRPTDTQYF. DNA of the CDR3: TGTGCCAGCAGCTTAGAACGTCGGCCCACAGATACGCAGTATTTT.

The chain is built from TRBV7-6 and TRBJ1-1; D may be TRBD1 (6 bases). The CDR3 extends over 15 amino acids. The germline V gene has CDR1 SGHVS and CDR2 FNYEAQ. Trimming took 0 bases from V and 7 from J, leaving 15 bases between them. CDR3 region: CASSLAPGQGHEAFF. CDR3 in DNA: TGTGCCAGCAGCTTAGCGCCCGGGCAGGGGCATGAAGCTTTCTTT. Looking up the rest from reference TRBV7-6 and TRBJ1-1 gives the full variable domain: GAGVSQSPRYKVTKRGQDVALRCDPISGHVSLYWYRQALGQGPEFLTYFNYEAQQDKSGLPNDRFSAERPEGSISTLTIQRTEQRDSAMYRCASSLAPGQGHEAFFGQGTRLTVV.

This chain's CDR3 is CAISESRDAQHEQYF. CDR3 DNA: TGTGCCATCAGTGAGTCGAGGGACGCACAACACGAGCAGTACTTC. The gene calls are TRBV10-3 and TRBJ2-7, with D perhaps assigned TRBD1 or TRBD2 (5 bases each). In germline, CDR1 is ENHRY, CDR2 SYGVKD. The CDR3 spans 15 residues. The V end lost 0 bases, the J end lost 5 bases, and 14 bases lay between the germline ends.

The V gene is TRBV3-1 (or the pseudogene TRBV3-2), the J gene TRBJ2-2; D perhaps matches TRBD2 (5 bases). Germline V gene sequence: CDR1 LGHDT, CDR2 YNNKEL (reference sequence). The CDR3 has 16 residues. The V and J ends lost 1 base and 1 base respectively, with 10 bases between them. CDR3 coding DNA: TGTGCCAGCAGCCAAGGGGGAGTTTTGAACACCGGGGAGCTGTTTTTT. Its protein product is CASSQGGVLNTGELFF.

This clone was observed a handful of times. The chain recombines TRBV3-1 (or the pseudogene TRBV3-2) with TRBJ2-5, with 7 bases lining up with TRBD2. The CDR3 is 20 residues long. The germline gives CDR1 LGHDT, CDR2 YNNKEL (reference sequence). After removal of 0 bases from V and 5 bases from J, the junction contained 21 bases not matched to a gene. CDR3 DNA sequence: TGTGCCAGCAGCCAAGATGGGAGGGTGGCGGGGCCCTCTTTTGTGGAGACCCAGTACTTC. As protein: CASSQDGRVAGPSFVETQYF.

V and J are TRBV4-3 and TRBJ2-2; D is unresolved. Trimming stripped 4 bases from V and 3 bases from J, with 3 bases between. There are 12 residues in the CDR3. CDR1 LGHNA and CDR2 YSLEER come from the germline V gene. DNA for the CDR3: TGCGCCAGCAGCCGAGACACCGGGGAGCTGTTTTTT. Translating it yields CASSRDTGELFF.

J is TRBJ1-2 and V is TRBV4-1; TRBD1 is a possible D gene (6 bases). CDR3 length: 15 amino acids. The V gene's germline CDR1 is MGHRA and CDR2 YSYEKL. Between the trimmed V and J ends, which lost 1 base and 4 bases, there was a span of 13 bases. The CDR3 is CASSQVSGDTYGYTF. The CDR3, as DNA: TGCGCCAGCAGCCAAGTATCAGGGGATACCTATGGCTACACCTTC.

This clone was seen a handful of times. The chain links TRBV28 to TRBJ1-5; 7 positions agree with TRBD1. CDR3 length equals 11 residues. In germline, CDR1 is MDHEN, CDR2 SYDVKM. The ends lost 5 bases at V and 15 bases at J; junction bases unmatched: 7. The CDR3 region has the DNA TGTGCCAGCAGTACCACAGGGGTCTGGCATTTT. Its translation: CASSTTGVWHF.

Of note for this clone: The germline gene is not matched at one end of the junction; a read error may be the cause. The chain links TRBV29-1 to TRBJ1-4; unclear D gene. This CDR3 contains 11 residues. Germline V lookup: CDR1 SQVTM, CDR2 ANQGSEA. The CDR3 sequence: CSVEGNEKLFF. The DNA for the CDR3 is TGCAGCGTGGAAGGGAATGAAAAACTGTTTTTT.

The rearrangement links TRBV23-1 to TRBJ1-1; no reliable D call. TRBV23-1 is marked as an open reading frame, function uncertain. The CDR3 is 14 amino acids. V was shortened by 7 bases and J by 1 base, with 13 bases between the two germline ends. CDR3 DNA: TGCGCCAGCACCCCCCCGAAGAAGAACACTGAAGCTTTCTTT. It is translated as CASTPPKKNTEAFF.

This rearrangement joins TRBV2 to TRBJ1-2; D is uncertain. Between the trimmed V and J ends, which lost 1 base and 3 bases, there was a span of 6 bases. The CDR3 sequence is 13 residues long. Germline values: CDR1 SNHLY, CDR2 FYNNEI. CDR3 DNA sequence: TGTGCCAGCAGTGAAGGGCAGGACTATGGCTACACCTTC. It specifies CASSEGQDYGYTF.

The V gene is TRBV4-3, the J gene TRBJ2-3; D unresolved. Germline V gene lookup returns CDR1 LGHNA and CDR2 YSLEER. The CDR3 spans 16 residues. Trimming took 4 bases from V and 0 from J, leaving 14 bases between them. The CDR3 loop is CASSLRIEGSTDTQYF. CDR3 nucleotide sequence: TGCGCCAGCAGCCTACGGATTGAAGGGAGCACAGATACGCAGTATTTT.

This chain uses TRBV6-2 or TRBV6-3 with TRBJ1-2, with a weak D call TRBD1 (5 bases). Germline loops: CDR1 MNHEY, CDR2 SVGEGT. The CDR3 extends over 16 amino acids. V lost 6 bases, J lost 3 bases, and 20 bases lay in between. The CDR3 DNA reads TGTGCCAGCAGCACCTTGACGGGGGGAATACACTATGGCTACACCTTC. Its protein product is CASSTLTGGIHYGYTF.

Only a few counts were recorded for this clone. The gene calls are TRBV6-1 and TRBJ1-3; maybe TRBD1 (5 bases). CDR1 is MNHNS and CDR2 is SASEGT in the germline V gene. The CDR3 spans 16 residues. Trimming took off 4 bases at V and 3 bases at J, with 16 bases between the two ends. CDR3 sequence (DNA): TGTGCCAGCAGTGCCCTCGGCGGCGGGGGTGGAAACACCATATATTTT. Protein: CASSALGGGGGNTIYF.

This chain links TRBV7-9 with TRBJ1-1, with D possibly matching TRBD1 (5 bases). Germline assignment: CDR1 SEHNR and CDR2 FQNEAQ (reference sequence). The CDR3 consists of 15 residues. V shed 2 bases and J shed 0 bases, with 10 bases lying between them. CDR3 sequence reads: CASSLSGTLNTEAFF. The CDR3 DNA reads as TGTGCCAGCAGCTTATCCGGGACGCTGAACACTGAAGCTTTCTTT.

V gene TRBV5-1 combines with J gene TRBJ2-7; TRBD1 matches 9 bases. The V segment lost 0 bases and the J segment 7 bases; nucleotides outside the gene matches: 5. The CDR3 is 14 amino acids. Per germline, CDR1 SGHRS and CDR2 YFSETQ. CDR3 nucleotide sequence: TGCGCCAGCAGCTTGGACGGGACAGGGTGGGAGCAGTACTTC. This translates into CASSLDGTGWEQYF.

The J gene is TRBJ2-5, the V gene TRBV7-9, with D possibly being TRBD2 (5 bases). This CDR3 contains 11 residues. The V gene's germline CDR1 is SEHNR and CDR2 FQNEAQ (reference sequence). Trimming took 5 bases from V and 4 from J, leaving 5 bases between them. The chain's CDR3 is CASSRGETQYF. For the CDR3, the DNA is TGTGCCAGCAGCCGGGGAGAGACCCAGTACTTC.

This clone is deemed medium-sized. The CDR3 loop reads CASSWAVGYGYTF. Written as DNA, the CDR3 is TGTGCCAGCAGCTGGGCGGTAGGCTATGGCTACACCTTC. The chain carries TRBV7-9 and TRBJ1-2; D uncertain. The germline V and J ends were trimmed by 4 bases and 4 bases, with 10 bases remaining between them. The CDR3 runs to 13 residues. Germline CDR1 is SEHNR and CDR2 is FQNEAQ (reference sequence). Combining the CDR3 with reference TRBV7-9 and TRBJ1-2 gives the whole variable domain DTGVSQNPRHKITKRGQNVTFRCDPISEHNRLYWYRQTLGQGPEFLTYFQNEAQLEKSRLLSDRFSAERPKGSFSTLEIQRTEQGDSAMYLCASSWAVGYGYTFGSGTRLTVV.

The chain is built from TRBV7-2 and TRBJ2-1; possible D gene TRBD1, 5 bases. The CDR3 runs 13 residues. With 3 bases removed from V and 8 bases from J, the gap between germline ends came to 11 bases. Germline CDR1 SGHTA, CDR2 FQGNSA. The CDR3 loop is CASSFLGVDEQFF. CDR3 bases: TGTGCCAGCAGCTTTCTAGGGGTCGATGAGCAGTTCTTC.

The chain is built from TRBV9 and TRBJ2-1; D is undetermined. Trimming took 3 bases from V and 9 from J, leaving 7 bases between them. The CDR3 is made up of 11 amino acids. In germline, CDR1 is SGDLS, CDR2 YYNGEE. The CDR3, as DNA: TGTGCCAGCAGCGATCCTAGTGAGCAGTTCTTC. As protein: CASSDPSEQFF.

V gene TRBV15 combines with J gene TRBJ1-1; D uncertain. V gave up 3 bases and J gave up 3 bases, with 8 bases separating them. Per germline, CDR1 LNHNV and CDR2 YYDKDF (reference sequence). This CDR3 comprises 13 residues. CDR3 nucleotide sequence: TGTGCCACCAGCAGGCCTCGTGACACTGAAGCTTTCTTT. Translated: CATSRPRDTEAFF.

The CDR3 nucleotides read TGTGCCAGTAGTCCAAGGACAGGGGGGGATACGCAGTATTTT. This encodes CASSPRTGGDTQYF. The genes are TRBV19 and TRBJ2-3; 10 bases line up with TRBD1. The V gene end was trimmed by 5 bases and the J gene end by 6 bases; junction bases not matched to a gene: 5. The CDR3 length is 14 residues. CDR1 is LNHDA and CDR2 is SQIVND in the germline V gene (reference sequence).

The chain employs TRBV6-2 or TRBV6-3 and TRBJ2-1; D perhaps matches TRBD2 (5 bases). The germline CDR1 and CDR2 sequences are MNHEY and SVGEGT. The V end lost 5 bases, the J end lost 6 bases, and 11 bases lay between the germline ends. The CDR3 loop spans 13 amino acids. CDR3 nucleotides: TGTGCCAGCAGTGGGAGTTTTTCCAATGAGCAGTTCTTC. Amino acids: CASSGSFSNEQFF.

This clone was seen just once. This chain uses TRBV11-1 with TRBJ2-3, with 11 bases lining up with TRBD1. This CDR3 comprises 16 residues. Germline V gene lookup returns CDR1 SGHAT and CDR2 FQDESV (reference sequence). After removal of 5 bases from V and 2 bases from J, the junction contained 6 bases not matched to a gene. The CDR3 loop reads CASSPGTGGFTDTQYF. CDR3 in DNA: TGTGCCAGCAGCCCAGGGACAGGGGGTTTCACAGATACGCAGTATTTT.